Presented here are 16 T cell receptor beta chains from one specimen sequenced in a study of shared clonotypes between healthy human individuals. Libraries were prepared by immunoSEQ multiplex PCR; TCRdb keeps only in-frame clonotypes and omits some of them. The sample gives some 2,400,000 clones, 90% to 97% of which show up once; about 0.13% is in the top ten. The sample taken for sequencing was naive CD4+ T cells sorted from blood. Subset given: CD45RA+ positively selected. All receptors come from a man between 18 and 35 years old in good health.

The chain uses TRBV2 and TRBJ2-1, with 8 bases aligning to TRBD2. The V gene end was trimmed by 6 bases and the J gene end by 6 bases; junction bases not matched to a gene: 10. This CDR3 has 15 amino acids. Germline values: CDR1 SNHLY, CDR2 FYNNEI. In DNA form, the CDR3 reads TGTGCCAGCAGCCTAGCGGGCGGCGGGCTCAATGAGCAGTTCTTC. It is translated as CASSLAGGGLNEQFF. Supplemented by reference TRBV2 and TRBJ2-1, the full variable domain reads EPEVTQTPSHQVTQMGQEVILRCVPISNHLYFYWYRQILGQKVEFLVSFYNNEISEKSEIFDDQFSVERPDGSNFTLKIRSTKLEDSAMYFCASSLAGGGLNEQFFGPGTRLTVL.

This rearrangement joins TRBV7-8 to TRBJ2-2; D is undetermined. Trimming pared 1 base from V and 4 bases from J, leaving 7 bases between. The CDR3 runs to 14 residues. Germline-derived CDR1 and CDR2 are SGHVS and FQNEAQ. The CDR3 nucleotides are TGTGCCAGCAGCTTAGATTCGATCACCGGGGAGCTGTTTTTT. Amino acid sequence: CASSLDSITGELFF. The whole variable domain, remainder taken from reference TRBV7-8 and TRBJ2-2, is GAGVSQSPRYKVAKRGQDVALRCDPISGHVSLFWYQQALGQGPEFLTYFQNEAQLDKSGLPSDRFFAERPEGSVSTLKIQRTQQEDSAVYLCASSLDSITGELFFGEGSRLTVL.

The chain couples TRBV4-3 to TRBJ1-6; perhaps TRBD1 as D (5 bases). The germline CDR1 and CDR2 sequences are LGHNA and YSLEER. Trimming cost V 2 bases and J 8 bases, with 16 bases left between them. This CDR3 has 16 amino acids. In DNA, the CDR3 is TGCGCCAGCAGCCAAAGACTGGGGACGGCAGATTCACCCCTCCACTTT. Its protein is CASSQRLGTADSPLHF.

In its sample, this clone was seen once. V gene TRBV25-1 combines with J gene TRBJ1-2; tentatively, D is TRBD1 (6 bases). Deletions cut 2 bases from V and 2 bases from J, with 6 bases between. CDR1 is MGHDK, CDR2 SYGVNS, per germline. The CDR3 has 13 residues. This chain's CDR3 is CASSEQGNYGYTF. The CDR3 region has the DNA TGTGCCAGCAGTGAACAGGGGAACTATGGCTACACCTTC.

This clone appeared a single time. The chain has TRBV10-3 and TRBJ2-2, with TRBD1 matching 7 bases. Germline CDR1 and CDR2: ENHRY and SYGVKD. This CDR3 comprises 14 residues. After removal of 8 bases from V and 8 bases from J, the junction contained 11 bases not matched to a gene. CDR3 bases: TGTGCCATCGTGGGTGGCACAGGGGAAGGGGAGCTGTTTTTT. Translated: CAIVGGTGEGELFF.

V is TRBV10-3 and J is TRBJ1-1; 7 bases align to TRBD1. CDR1 and CDR2 from the germline V gene are ENHRY and SYGVKD. J was trimmed by 5 bases and V by 2 bases; bases with no gene match: 5. The CDR3 is 14 residues long. The CDR3, as DNA: TGTGCCATCAGTGAGCGACAGGGTGAAACTGAAGCTTTCTTT. It is translated as CAISERQGETEAFF.

The rearrangement joins TRBV6-1 to TRBJ2-6; D is undetermined. The CDR3 is 13 amino acids. Germline V CDR1 and CDR2: MNHNS, SASEGT. Deletions cut 6 bases from V and 4 bases from J, with 7 bases between. The CDR3 is CASRLSGANVLTF. Written as DNA, the CDR3 is TGTGCCAGCAGACTTTCAGGGGCCAACGTCCTGACTTTC.

The chain combines TRBV5-1 with TRBJ1-4, with a weak D call TRBD1 (6 bases). V was trimmed by 1 base and J by 8 bases, leaving 12 bases between them. This CDR3 is 14 amino acids long. Germline lookup yields CDR1 SGHRS and CDR2 YFSETQ. This chain's CDR3 is CASSLYQGNEKLFF. CDR3 sequence (DNA): TGCGCCAGCAGCTTGTACCAGGGGAACGAAAAACTGTTTTTT.

The J gene is TRBJ1-2, the V gene TRBV13; D unclear. Germline V gives CDR1 PRHDT, CDR2 FYEKMQ (reference sequence). The CDR3 is 13 residues long. Trimming pared 5 bases from V and 10 bases from J, leaving 17 bases between. This CDR3 reads CASSLSQWGYYTF. The CDR3 DNA reads TGTGCCAGCAGCCTAAGTCAGTGGGGTTACTACACCTTC.

This chain connects TRBV18 to TRBJ2-7; no definite D call. Trimming cost V 2 bases and J 3 bases, with 8 bases left between them. From germline, CDR1 is KGHSH and CDR2 LQKENI. CDR3 size: 13 residues. For the CDR3, the DNA is TGTGCCAGCTCACCAGTCGGGCTCTACGAGCAGTACTTC. This codes for CASSPVGLYEQYF.

This chain joins TRBV30 and TRBJ1-2; D gene uncertain. The V and J ends lost 4 bases and 3 bases respectively, with 18 bases between them. Germline V CDR1 and CDR2: GTSNPN, SVGIG (reference sequence). This CDR3 is built from 15 residues. The CDR3 sequence: CAWTRRVSAHYGYTF. The CDR3 bases are TGTGCCTGGACACGGCGGGTTTCAGCTCACTATGGCTACACCTTC.

The J gene is TRBJ2-1, the V gene TRBV11-2, with TRBD2 as a possible D gene (6 bases). Germline lookup yields CDR1 SGHAT and CDR2 FQNNGV. CDR3 length equals 16 residues. V was cut by 0 bases and J by 7 bases, with 16 bases left in between. CDR3 loop: CASSLDTGRAGNEQFF. The CDR3 DNA reads as TGTGCCAGCAGCTTAGATACGGGGCGGGCGGGGAATGAGCAGTTCTTC.

The chain employs TRBV9 and TRBJ2-3; D is perhaps TRBD2 (6 bases). Trimming pared 3 bases from V and 0 bases from J, leaving 11 bases between. Germline V gene lookup returns CDR1 SGDLS and CDR2 YYNGEE. The CDR3 has 15 amino acids. The CDR3 region is CASSAAGTSTDTQYF. The CDR3 DNA reads TGTGCCAGCAGCGCTGCGGGGACTAGCACAGATACGCAGTATTTT.

CDR3 region: CASSQFEMPSEKLFF. The CDR3 DNA is TGCGCCAGCAGCCAATTTGAGATGCCGAGTGAAAAACTGTTTTTT. The chain recombines TRBV4-3 with TRBJ1-4; D is unresolved. CDR1 and CDR2 from the germline V gene are LGHNA and YSLEER. V was clipped by 2 bases and J by 7 bases, with 14 bases between them. This CDR3 region has 15 residues.

Notes on this clone: Different DNA sequences within this sample yield the same CDR3. The chain couples TRBV10-3 to TRBJ1-5; the match to TRBD1 covers 8 bases. Germline V CDR1 and CDR2: ENHRY, SYGVKD. This CDR3 comprises 15 residues. The junction had 2 bases not matched to a gene; V was cut back by 4 bases and J by 0 bases. Here the CDR3 DNA reads TGTGCCATCAGTGGGACAGGGAATAGCAATCAGCCCCAGCATTTT. This codes for CAISGTGNSNQPQHF.

The chain has TRBV6-5 and TRBJ1-5; no clear D gene. The germline V and J ends were trimmed by 4 bases and 2 bases, with 15 bases remaining between them. Germline values: CDR1 MNHEY, CDR2 SVGAGI. The CDR3 sequence is 16 residues long. CDR3 sequence reads: CASSSGFNDGNQPQHF. CDR3 in DNA: TGTGCCAGCAGTTCGGGTTTCAACGATGGCAATCAGCCCCAGCATTTT.